The table lists the clone carrying this T cell receptor beta chain with a count of one. Its antigen is undetermined. These data belong to a study of cytomegalovirus exposure and HLA in healthy donors. On the study more broadly: A data release that came early held tens of millions of unique TCRs from HLA-typed donors. Study-wide points: A likely sequencing artifact accounted for one observed cluster of highly shared sequence variants. With high specificity and sensitivity, the classifier reportedly diagnosed cytomegalovirus status.

There are 14 residues in the CDR3. Trimming took 1 base from V and 11 from J; bases not matched to a gene: 9. The V gene's germline CDR1 is LNHDA and CDR2 SQIVND (reference sequence). Donors had nominal health at sampling but likely had unrecorded immune exposures. A multiplex PCR was run with 60 Vbeta primers and 13 Jbeta primers. Clones were read by immunoSEQ multiplex PCR, and TCRdb kept only the in-frame ones, dropping some. Here the sample spans 180,000 or so clones, 70% to 85% being singletons. The V and J genes are TRBV19 and TRBJ2-5, with TRBD1 matching over 8 bases. The sample taken for sequencing was PBMCs. This receptor was obtained from a boy younger than 10 in good health and CMV-seronegative. CDR3 region: CASSIGQGLREQYF. CDR3 in DNA: TGTGCCAGTAGTATAGGACAGGGGCTAAGGGAGCAGTACTTC.